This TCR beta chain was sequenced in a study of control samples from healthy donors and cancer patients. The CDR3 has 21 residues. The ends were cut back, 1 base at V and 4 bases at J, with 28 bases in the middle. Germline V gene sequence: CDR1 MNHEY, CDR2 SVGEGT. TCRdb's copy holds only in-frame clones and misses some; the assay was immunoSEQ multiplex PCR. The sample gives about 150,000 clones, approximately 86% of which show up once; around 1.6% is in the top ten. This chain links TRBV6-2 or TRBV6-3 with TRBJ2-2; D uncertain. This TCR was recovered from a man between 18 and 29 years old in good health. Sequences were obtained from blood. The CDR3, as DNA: TGTGCCAGCAGTTACTTTAACGGTTTATTGAGGTTCCCAGTGATCACCGGGGAGCTGTTTTTT. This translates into CASSYFNGLLRFPVITGELFF.